These 10 T cell receptor beta chains were sequenced from one sample in a study of cytomegalovirus exposure and HLA in healthy donors. PCR involved 60 Vbeta and 13 Jbeta primers. Method: immunoSEQ multiplex PCR; TCRdb's copy keeps in-frame clones and lacks some. This sample has more than 200,000 clones, with about 79% found just once. Sequencing was done on a sample of PBMCs. Source of these receptors: a male donor in good health and CMV-seronegative.

The V and J genes are TRBV5-6 and TRBJ1-2, with D possibly TRBD1 on 5 matching bases. Trimming shortened V by 1 base and J by 2 bases, and 12 bases separated the two germline ends. The germline gives CDR1 SGHDT, CDR2 YYEEEE. The CDR3 is 15 amino acids. CDR3 in DNA: TGTGCCAGCAGCTTGACGGGGGGGTCGAACTATGGCTACACCTTC. Translation gives CASSLTGGSNYGYTF. Together with reference TRBV5-6 and TRBJ1-2, the CDR3 gives the full variable domain: DAGVTQSPTHLIKTRGQQVTLRCSPKSGHDTVSWYQQALGQGPQFIFQYYEEEERQRGNFPDRFSGHQFPNYSSELNVNALLLGDSALYLCASSLTGGSNYGYTFGSGTRLTVV.

The genes are TRBV5-1 and TRBJ2-7, with a tentative D call TRBD2 (5 bases). Trimming removed 0 bases from V and 0 bases from J, with 13 bases in between. Germline V gene lookup returns CDR1 SGHRS and CDR2 YFSETQ. This CDR3 has 16 residues. The CDR3 sequence is CASSLAEAGTSYEQYF. CDR3 nucleotide sequence: TGCGCCAGCAGCTTGGCGGAGGCAGGTACCTCCTACGAGCAGTACTTC.

J is TRBJ1-1 and V is TRBV28; perhaps TRBD1 as D (5 bases). V was cut by 3 bases and J by 4 bases, with 15 bases left in between. The CDR3 covers 15 residues. Germline-derived CDR1 and CDR2 are MDHEN and SYDVKM. The CDR3: CASSFSRAGITEAFF. In DNA form, the CDR3 reads TGTGCCAGCAGTTTCTCCCGGGCAGGGATCACTGAAGCTTTCTTT.

The chain recombines TRBV27 with TRBJ2-3; the match to TRBD1 covers 9 bases. This CDR3 has 15 amino acids. The germline V gene has CDR1 MNHEY and CDR2 SMNVEV (reference sequence). J gave up 1 base and V 5 bases, and 4 bases lay outside the gene matches. CDR3 coding DNA: TGTGCCAGCAGTCCCTGGACAGGGGGCACAGATACGCAGTATTTT. Amino acids: CASSPWTGGTDTQYF.

CDR3 protein: CASSQDLDGLVAYNEQFF. The CDR3 region has the DNA TGCGCCAGCAGCCAAGATCTGGACGGACTAGTGGCCTACAATGAGCAGTTCTTC. The genes are TRBV4-3 and TRBJ2-1, with 7 bases fitting TRBD2. Germline V CDR1 and CDR2: LGHNA, YSLEER. This CDR3 is 18 amino acids long. J was trimmed by 2 bases and V by 0 bases; bases with no gene match: 10.

This clone was seen once. The chain employs TRBV5-1 and TRBJ1-4; TRBD1 is a possible D gene (6 bases). This CDR3 comprises 15 residues. The V gene's germline CDR1 is SGHRS and CDR2 YFSETQ. V lost 6 bases and J 5 bases, leaving 17 bases between the germline ends. DNA of the CDR3: TGCGCCAGCACAAGCTTGGGGGCACAGAATGAAAAACTGTTTTTT. It is translated as CASTSLGAQNEKLFF.

This chain uses TRBV19 with TRBJ1-1; possibly TRBD1 for D (6 bases). The CDR3 totals 12 residues. Trimming stripped 3 bases from V and 8 bases from J, with 10 bases between. The germline gives CDR1 LNHDA, CDR2 SQIVND (reference sequence). The CDR3 reads CASSMGTPEAFF. CDR3 sequence (DNA): TGTGCCAGTAGTATGGGGACACCAGAAGCTTTCTTT. Variable domain in full (rest from reference TRBV19 and TRBJ1-1): DGGITQSPKYLFRKEGQNVTLSCEQNLNHDAMYWYRQDPGQGLRLIYYSQIVNDFQKGDIAEGYSVSREKKESFPLTVTSAQKNPTAFYLCASSMGTPEAFFGQGTRLTVV.

V gene TRBV6-1 combines with J gene TRBJ2-4; D is perhaps TRBD1 (5 bases). The CDR3 is made up of 13 amino acids. V was pared by 0 bases and J by 5 bases, with 5 bases between. Germline V lookup: CDR1 MNHNS, CDR2 SASEGT. CDR3 sequence: CASSEAGQNIQYF. The CDR3 DNA sequence: TGTGCCAGCAGTGAAGCGGGGCAAAACATTCAGTACTTC.

The V and J genes are TRBV27 and TRBJ2-1; D gene ambiguous. Germline CDR1 is MNHEY and CDR2 is SMNVEV (reference sequence). CDR3 length: 17 residues. The germline V and J ends were trimmed by 4 bases and 4 bases, with 20 bases remaining between them. This chain's CDR3 is CASSSSRGLENYNEQFF. The CDR3, as DNA: TGTGCCAGCAGTTCCTCACGAGGTCTTGAGAATTACAATGAGCAGTTCTTC.

This clone turned up a few times. V and J are TRBV25-1 and TRBJ2-3, with D perhaps matching TRBD2 (6 bases). Germline lookup yields CDR1 MGHDK and CDR2 SYGVNS. The CDR3 sequence is 16 residues long. V was shortened by 2 bases and J by 2 bases, with 14 bases between the two germline ends. CDR3 sequence (DNA): TGTGCCAGCAGTGAAGGTACTAGCAGATTCACAGATACGCAGTATTTT. Encoded protein: CASSEGTSRFTDTQYF.